This TCR beta chain is drawn from a study of blood T cell repertoires in COVID-19. Turning to the study itself: Both acute and convalescent COVID-19 samples were obtained from the United States, Italy and Spain. PBMCs, B-cell-depleted T cells, or T cells were the source of the cDNA or gDNA that made up the material.

Germline lookup yields CDR1 SGDLS and CDR2 YYNGEE. This CDR3 region has 16 residues. V lost 0 bases and J lost 4, with 16 bases in between. In the original workflow: Estimation of nucleated cell counts was performed using reference gene primer amplification. Measured with immunoSEQ multiplex PCR; TCRdb has only the in-frame clones, and not every one. V and J calls plus clone size are reproduced from that table; the DNA served to infer D and trimming. The sample holds about 250,000 clones, more than 70% seen once. Specimen: peripheral blood. J is TRBJ2-5 and V is TRBV9; possible D gene TRBD2, 5 bases. This TCR was recovered from a man aged 35 to 55 with active or convalescent COVID-19. The CDR3 coding sequence is TGTGCCAGCAGCGTAGCTGCTAGCCACAGAGGAGAGACCCAGTACTTC. Its protein product is CASSVAASHRGETQYF.